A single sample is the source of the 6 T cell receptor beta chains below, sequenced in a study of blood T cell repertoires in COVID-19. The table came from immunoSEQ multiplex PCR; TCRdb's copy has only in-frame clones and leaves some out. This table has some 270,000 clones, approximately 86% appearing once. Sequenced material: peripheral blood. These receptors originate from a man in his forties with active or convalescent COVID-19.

CDR3 region: CASSRRQRGYTDTQYF. For the CDR3, the DNA is TGTGCCAGCAGCCGCCGCCAGCGGGGGTACACAGATACGCAGTATTTT. The V gene is TRBV3-1 (or the pseudogene TRBV3-2), the J gene TRBJ2-3; 8 bases agree with TRBD2. V was clipped by 4 bases and J by 2 bases; unmatched bases: 8. The germline V gene has CDR1 LGHDT and CDR2 YNNKEL (reference sequence). This CDR3 has 16 residues.

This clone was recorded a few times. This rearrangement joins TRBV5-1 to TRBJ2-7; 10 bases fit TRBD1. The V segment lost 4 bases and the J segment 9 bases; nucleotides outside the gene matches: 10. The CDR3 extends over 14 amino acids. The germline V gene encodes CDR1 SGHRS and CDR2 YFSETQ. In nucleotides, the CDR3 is TGCGCCAGCAGCGCGGGACAGGGGAACGACCGGCAGTACTTC. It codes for CASSAGQGNDRQYF.

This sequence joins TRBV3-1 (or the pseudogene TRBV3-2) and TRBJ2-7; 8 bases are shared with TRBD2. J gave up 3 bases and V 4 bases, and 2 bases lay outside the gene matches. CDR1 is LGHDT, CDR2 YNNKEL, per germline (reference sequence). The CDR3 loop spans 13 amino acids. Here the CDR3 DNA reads TGTGCCAGCAGCCTAAGCGGGAGCTACGAGCAGTACTTC. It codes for CASSLSGSYEQYF.

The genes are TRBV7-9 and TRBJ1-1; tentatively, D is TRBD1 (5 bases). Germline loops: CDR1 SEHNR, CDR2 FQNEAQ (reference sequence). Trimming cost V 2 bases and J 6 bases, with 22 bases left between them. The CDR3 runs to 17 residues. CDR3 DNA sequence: TGTGCCAGCAGCTTACTAAGAAGGCGGGGGAGTCGGGCTGAAGCTTTCTTT. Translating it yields CASSLLRRRGSRAEAFF.

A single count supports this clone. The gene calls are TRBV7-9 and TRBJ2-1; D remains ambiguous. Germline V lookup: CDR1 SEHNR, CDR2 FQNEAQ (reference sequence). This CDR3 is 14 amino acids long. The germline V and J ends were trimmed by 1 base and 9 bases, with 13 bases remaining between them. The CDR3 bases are TGTGCCAGCAGCTTAGAATCGGGTATCGGTGAGCAGTTCTTC. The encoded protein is CASSLESGIGEQFF.

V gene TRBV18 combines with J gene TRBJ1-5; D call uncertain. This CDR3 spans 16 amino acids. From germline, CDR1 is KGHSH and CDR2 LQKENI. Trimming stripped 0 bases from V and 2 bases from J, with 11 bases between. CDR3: CASSPPALVGNQPQHF. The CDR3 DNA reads TGTGCCAGCTCACCACCGGCTTTGGTTGGCAATCAGCCCCAGCATTTT.